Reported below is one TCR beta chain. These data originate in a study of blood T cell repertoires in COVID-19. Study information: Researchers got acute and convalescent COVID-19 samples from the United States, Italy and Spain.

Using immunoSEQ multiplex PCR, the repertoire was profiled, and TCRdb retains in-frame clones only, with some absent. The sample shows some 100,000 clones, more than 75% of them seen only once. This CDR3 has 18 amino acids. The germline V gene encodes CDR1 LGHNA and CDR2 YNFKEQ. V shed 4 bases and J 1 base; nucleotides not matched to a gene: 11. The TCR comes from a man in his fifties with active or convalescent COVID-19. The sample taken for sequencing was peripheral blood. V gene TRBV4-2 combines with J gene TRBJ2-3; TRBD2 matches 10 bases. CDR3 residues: CASSLGGSGGRRTDTQYF. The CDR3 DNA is TGTGCCAGCAGCCTTGGGGGTAGCGGGGGGCGACGCACAGATACGCAGTATTTT.